These 11 T cell receptor beta chains originate from one sample sequenced in a study of T cells after yellow fever vaccination. TCRdb analysed the 5' RACE reads with MiXCR anew, one entry per CDR3 protein. The sample has 300,000 or so distinct CDR3 sequences, around 8.6% seen once. Specimen: CD4+ T cells sorted from PBMCs, collected 5 days after the yellow fever booster vaccination. The receptors here all came from a young man who received the YFV17D yellow fever vaccine.

This clonotype came up a few times. The rearrangement joins TRBV5-1 to TRBJ2-5; 7 nucleotides align to TRBD1. V shed 4 bases, J shed 2 bases, and the junction held 8 bases outside the gene matches. CDR1 is SGHRS and CDR2 is YFSETQ in the germline V gene. This CDR3 is built from 15 residues. The CDR3 DNA reads TGCGCCAGCAGCAATTCCGGGACAGTGCAAGAGACCCAGTACTTC. Its protein product is CASSNSGTVQETQYF. The complete variable domain, with remaining parts taken from reference TRBV5-1 and TRBJ2-5, reads KAGVTQTPRYLIKTRGQQVTLSCSPISGHRSVSWYQQTPGQGLQFLFEYFSETQRNKGNFPGRFSGRQFSNSRSEMNVSTLELGDSALYLCASSNSGTVQETQYFGPGTRLLVL.

This clonotype appeared a few times. V gene TRBV20-1 combines with J gene TRBJ1-3, with D perhaps matching TRBD1 (5 bases). The CDR3 covers 13 residues. Trimming cost V 6 bases and J 4 bases, with 13 bases left between them. Germline CDR1 reads DFQATT; CDR2 reads SNEGSKA (reference sequence). For the CDR3, the DNA is TGCAGTGCCCGAGACAGTGCCGGAAACACCATATATTTT. Translated, it gives CSARDSAGNTIYF.

The table lists this clonotype with many counts. V and J are TRBV7-2 and TRBJ2-3; unclear D gene. V gave up 0 bases and J gave up 6 bases, with 10 bases separating them. This CDR3 region has 14 residues. Germline V gene sequence: CDR1 SGHTA, CDR2 FQGNSA. CDR3 coding DNA: TGTGCCAGCAGCTTAGCTAGAGATGGTGATACGCAGTATTTT. Translated, it gives CASSLARDGDTQYF.

This clonotype was seen many times. In DNA form, the CDR3 reads TGTGCCAGCAGTTTAAGCCTCGAGGGAGTGCAGTTCTTC. This codes for CASSLSLEGVQFF. This chain uses TRBV12-3 or TRBV12-4 with TRBJ2-1, with D tentatively TRBD2 (5 bases). V was trimmed by 2 bases and J by 12 bases, leaving 14 bases between them. This CDR3 spans 13 amino acids.

This clonotype was seen more than once but under ten times. The V gene is TRBV5-1, the J gene TRBJ2-5; a weak D match, TRBD1 (5 bases). The germline V and J ends were trimmed by 5 bases and 2 bases, with 10 bases remaining between them. The CDR3 runs to 13 residues. The germline V gene encodes CDR1 SGHRS and CDR2 YFSETQ. For the CDR3, the DNA is TGCGCCAGCAGGCAGGGAATGCAAGAGACCCAGTACTTC. Its translation: CASRQGMQETQYF.

This chain links TRBV7-3 with TRBJ1-1, with D possibly being TRBD1 (5 bases). Germline lookup yields CDR1 SGHTA and CDR2 FQGTGA. CDR3 length: 17 residues. V dropped 1 base and J dropped 4 bases, with 19 bases sitting between them. CDR3 sequence: CASSLRRVGQGATEAFF. The CDR3 DNA sequence: TGTGCCAGCAGCTTAAGGCGAGTAGGGCAGGGAGCCACTGAAGCTTTCTTT.

This clonotype was detected only a few times. J is TRBJ1-6 and V is TRBV10-3; D not certain. The CDR3 contains 17 residues. Germline values: CDR1 ENHRY, CDR2 SYGVKD. The V end was cut by 3 bases, the J end by 0 bases, with 12 bases between. CDR3 DNA: TGTGCCATCAGTGACCGACACAAGAGCTCCTATAATTCACCCCTCCACTTT. Translated: CAISDRHKSSYNSPLHF.

The rearrangement links TRBV5-4 to TRBJ1-2; D gene uncertain. This CDR3 has 13 residues. V gave up 4 bases and J gave up 6 bases, with 13 bases separating them. Germline CDR1 and CDR2: SGHNT and YYREEE (reference sequence). CDR3 protein: CASSPVGLHGYTF. Written as DNA, the CDR3 is TGTGCCAGCAGCCCGGTAGGATTGCATGGCTACACCTTC.

This clonotype was recorded many times. The V gene is TRBV5-1, the J gene TRBJ1-4; D is uncertain. The V and J ends lost 2 bases and 6 bases respectively, with 8 bases between them. This CDR3 region has 13 residues. Germline assignment: CDR1 SGHRS and CDR2 YFSETQ. The CDR3 loop is CASSFGNDEKLFF. CDR3 nucleotides: TGCGCCAGCAGCTTCGGGAATGATGAAAAACTGTTTTTT.

The table lists this clonotype with a few counts. The J gene is TRBJ2-1, the V gene TRBV4-2, with TRBD2 matching over 10 bases. The germline gives CDR1 LGHNA, CDR2 YNFKEQ. The CDR3 extends over 15 amino acids. The V and J ends lost 0 bases and 5 bases, in that order; junction bases with no gene match: 1. CDR3: CASSQESGGDNEQFF. CDR3 nucleotides: TGTGCCAGCAGCCAAGAAAGCGGGGGGGACAATGAGCAGTTCTTC.

This chain links TRBV24-1 with TRBJ1-5, with D perhaps matching TRBD1 (6 bases). Germline CDR1 reads KGHDR; CDR2 reads SFDVKD. The CDR3 covers 18 residues. V was clipped by 4 bases and J by 0 bases, with 18 bases between them. The CDR3 region is CATSETTGTSYSNQPQHF. The CDR3, as DNA: TGTGCCACCAGTGAAACTACCGGGACATCTTATAGCAATCAGCCCCAGCATTTT.